Shown below are 28 T cell receptor beta chains from a single sample sequenced in a study of neoadjuvant anti-PD-1 for oral cavity cancer (dated by TCRdb to the early 2020s). To prepare the library, the immunoSEQ multiplex PCR assay was applied. TCRdb provides this immuneACCESS table in a form limited to in-frame rearrangements. Some clones are lacking; in checked studies, under half of them reflect an unresolved V gene, and why the rest are absent is not known. This sample lists about 68,000 clones; 85% were detected once. The top ten clones comprise less than 4% of the sample. Sample time point, as interpreted from the label and publication: after neoadjuvant nivolumab, at surgical resection. This sample comprised PBMCs, obtained after nivolumab (anti-PD-1) treatment. These receptors were taken from a person aged 35-80 years with oral cavity squamous cell carcinoma.

V gene TRBV15 combines with J gene TRBJ1-3; D may be TRBD1 (6 bases). CDR3 length equals 14 residues. Trimming took off 3 bases at V and 4 bases at J, with 10 bases between the two ends. CDR1 and CDR2 (germline): LNHNV, YYDKDF (reference sequence). The CDR3 region is CATSRRGSGNTIYF. The CDR3 DNA sequence: TGTGCCACCAGCAGGAGGGGGTCCGGAAACACCATATATTTT. Variable domain in full (rest from reference TRBV15 and TRBJ1-3): DAMVIQNPRYQVTQFGKPVTLSCSQTLNHNVMYWYQQKSSQAPKLLFHYYDKDFNNEADTPDNFQSRRPNTSFCFLDIRSPGLGDTAMYLCATSRRGSGNTIYFGEGSWLTVV.

V and J are TRBV10-1 and TRBJ2-2; weak D call: TRBD2 (5 bases). Trimming took off 2 bases at V and 1 base at J, with 5 bases between the two ends. This CDR3 comprises 14 residues. Per the germline V gene, CDR1 is WNHNN and CDR2 is SYGVQD (reference sequence). The CDR3 DNA follows: TGCGCCAGCAGTGAGGCGGGGAACACCGGGGAGCTGTTTTTT. It specifies CASSEAGNTGELFF.

V gene TRBV10-3 combines with J gene TRBJ1-2, with D possibly TRBD1 on 6 matching bases. The V gene lost 10 bases and the J gene lost 10 bases, with 19 bases spanning the gap. The CDR3 has 12 residues. The germline gives CDR1 ENHRY, CDR2 SYGVKD. The chain's CDR3 is CATRDNRPHYTF. The CDR3 DNA reads TGTGCCACCCGGGACAACAGGCCTCACTACACCTTC.

The chain uses TRBV7-9 and TRBJ2-7; D possibly corresponds to TRBD2 (5 bases). The V end was cut by 2 bases, the J end by 5 bases, with 10 bases between. This CDR3 is 13 amino acids long. Germline V gene data show CDR1 as SEHNR and CDR2 as FQNEAQ (reference sequence). The CDR3 protein is CASSLTLDNEQYF. The CDR3, as DNA: TGTGCCAGCAGCTTAACACTAGACAACGAGCAGTACTTC.

The rearrangement joins TRBV30 to TRBJ2-3, with D perhaps matching TRBD2 (6 bases). This CDR3 has 13 residues. The germline CDR1 and CDR2 sequences are GTSNPN and SVGIG (reference sequence). V lost 1 base, J lost 14 bases, and 19 bases lay in between. For the CDR3, the DNA is TGTGCCTGGAGTGGGGGGGTCGTGGAATTTCGGTATTTT. As protein: CAWSGGVVEFRYF.

The genes are TRBV10-3 and TRBJ2-5; tentative D call: TRBD1 (6 bases). The germline V and J ends were trimmed by 11 bases and 1 base, with 14 bases remaining between them. CDR1 is ENHRY and CDR2 is SYGVKD in the germline V gene. The CDR3 covers 13 residues. The CDR3: CAASGHLQETQYF. The CDR3 bases are TGTGCCGCCTCGGGACACCTCCAAGAGACCCAGTACTTC.

V gene TRBV11-2 combines with J gene TRBJ2-7; TRBD2 agrees at 8 bases. V trimming: 5 bases; J trimming: 3 bases; junction bases outside the gene matches: 9. Per the germline V gene, CDR1 is SGHAT and CDR2 is FQNNGV. This CDR3 has 15 residues. The CDR3 region is CASSTWTSLSYEQYF. CDR3 nucleotides: TGTGCCAGCAGCACATGGACTAGCTTGAGCTACGAGCAGTACTTC.

This clone occurred a few times. The genes are TRBV29-1 and TRBJ2-7, with 8 bases matching TRBD1. V was clipped by 1 base and J by 1 base; unmatched bases: 12. CDR1 and CDR2 (germline): SQVTM, ANQGSEA. The CDR3 totals 17 residues. The CDR3 loop reads CSVEGTGGPSSSYEQYF. CDR3 nucleotides: TGCAGCGTTGAAGGCACAGGGGGGCCATCCTCATCCTACGAGCAGTACTTC.

This clone is medium-sized within its sample. V gene TRBV19 combines with J gene TRBJ2-7, with 8 bases that match TRBD1. Trimming removed 3 bases from V and 5 bases from J; junction bases left unmatched: 3. Germline loops: CDR1 LNHDA, CDR2 SQIVND (reference sequence). The length of the CDR3 is 13 residues. CDR3 amino acids: CASSMGTGDEQYF. CDR3 nucleotides: TGTGCCAGTAGTATGGGGACAGGTGACGAGCAGTACTTC.

The sample holds one count of this clone. This chain connects TRBV28 to TRBJ1-1; D not resolved. The CDR3 is 12 amino acids. The V end was cut by 4 bases, the J end by 5 bases, with 8 bases between. Looked up from germline, CDR1 is MDHEN and CDR2 is SYDVKM. This chain's CDR3 is CASSSGRTEAFF. The CDR3 DNA sequence: TGTGCCAGCAGTTCGGGGAGGACTGAAGCTTTCTTT.

This clone was observed at least ten times. The chain uses TRBV28 and TRBJ2-5; 7 bases agree with TRBD1. Trimming took 1 base from V and 1 from J; bases not matched to a gene: 3. The germline V gene encodes CDR1 MDHEN and CDR2 SYDVKM. The CDR3 runs 15 residues. CDR3 in DNA: TGTGCCAGCAGTTTATCGGGGACAGCCCAAGAGACCCAGTACTTC. It specifies CASSLSGTAQETQYF.

The J gene is TRBJ1-1, the V gene TRBV30; D not resolved. The V end lost 2 bases, the J end lost 7 bases, and 11 bases lay between the germline ends. Germline-derived CDR1 and CDR2 are GTSNPN and SVGIG (reference sequence). The CDR3 loop spans 12 amino acids. CDR3: CAWSLTLLEAFF. The DNA for the CDR3 is TGTGCCTGGAGTCTCACCCTCCTTGAAGCTTTCTTT.

The chain carries TRBV7-9 and TRBJ2-2; D may be TRBD1 (6 bases). Per germline, CDR1 SEHNR and CDR2 FQNEAQ (reference sequence). V was cut by 1 base and J by 5 bases, with 17 bases left in between. CDR3 size: 17 residues. CDR3: CASSLGLGRGDTGELFF. DNA of the CDR3: TGTGCCAGCAGCTTAGGGCTGGGCAGGGGAGATACCGGGGAGCTGTTTTTT. Combining the CDR3 with reference TRBV7-9 and TRBJ2-2 gives the whole variable domain DTGVSQNPRHKITKRGQNVTFRCDPISEHNRLYWYRQTLGQGPEFLTYFQNEAQLEKSRLLSDRFSAERPKGSFSTLEIQRTEQGDSAMYLCASSLGLGRGDTGELFFGEGSRLTVL.

This clone appeared once. The rearrangement uses TRBV2 and TRBJ2-5, with D perhaps TRBD1 (5 bases). CDR3 size: 14 residues. The V and J ends lost 6 bases and 2 bases respectively, with 13 bases between them. CDR1 is SNHLY and CDR2 is FYNNEI in the germline V gene. Here the CDR3 reads CASSLGHAQETQYF. CDR3 coding DNA: TGTGCCAGCAGCCTCGGACACGCGCAAGAGACCCAGTACTTC.

V gene TRBV6-1 combines with J gene TRBJ2-7; TRBD2 matches at 10 bases. The V gene's germline CDR1 is MNHNS and CDR2 SASEGT. The CDR3 has 16 amino acids. The V and J ends lost 2 bases and 4 bases, in that order; junction bases with no gene match: 8. The CDR3 protein is CASSEYPSGSGYEQYF. CDR3 DNA sequence: TGTGCCAGCAGTGAATACCCTAGCGGGAGTGGGTACGAGCAGTACTTC.

The chain is built from TRBV4-2 and TRBJ2-7; 8 nucleotides match TRBD1. This CDR3 spans 16 amino acids. CDR1 is LGHNA, CDR2 YNFKEQ, per germline. V shed 2 bases, J shed 0 bases, and the junction held 6 bases outside the gene matches. The CDR3 DNA follows: TGTGCCAGCAGCCAAAAGGGGACAGGAGGCTCCTACGAGCAGTACTTC. It is translated as CASSQKGTGGSYEQYF.

In this sample, this clone is medium-sized. CDR3 nucleotide sequence: TGTGCCAGCAGCCATACGAATTTGGCTGAAGCTTTCTTT. This sequence encodes CASSHTNLAEAFF. The chain joins TRBV14 to TRBJ1-1; D remains unclear. Trimming pared 3 bases from V and 6 bases from J, leaving 11 bases between. CDR3 length: 13 amino acids. The germline V gene encodes CDR1 SGHDN and CDR2 FVKESK.

The gene calls are TRBV11-2 and TRBJ2-5; 15 bases are shared with TRBD2. Unmatched junction bases numbered 8, after V lost 5 bases and J lost 4 bases. CDR1 SGHAT and CDR2 FQNNGV come from the germline V gene. This CDR3 spans 17 amino acids. CDR3: CASSPGGLAGGPETQYF. CDR3 DNA sequence: TGTGCCAGCAGCCCCGGGGGACTAGCGGGAGGCCCAGAGACCCAGTACTTC.

V gene TRBV6-5 combines with J gene TRBJ2-7, with TRBD2 matching over 7 bases. V shed 2 bases, J shed 2 bases, and the junction held 6 bases outside the gene matches. The CDR3 contains 15 residues. From germline, CDR1 is MNHEY and CDR2 SVGAGI. Here the CDR3 reads CASSYGAGNPYEQYF. The CDR3 bases are TGTGCCAGCAGTTACGGAGCGGGAAATCCCTACGAGCAGTACTTC.

The chain recombines TRBV5-5 with TRBJ2-4; 7 bases match TRBD1. CDR1 is SGHKS, CDR2 YYEKEE, per germline (reference sequence). The CDR3 spans 12 residues. Unmatched junction bases numbered 3, after V lost 4 bases and J lost 8 bases. CDR3 sequence (DNA): TGTGCCAGCAGCGGGGACAGTTACATTCAGTACTTC. It codes for CASSGDSYIQYF.

The chain has TRBV30 and TRBJ2-7, with a possible D match to TRBD2 (6 bases). The length of the CDR3 is 14 residues. Germline V lookup: CDR1 GTSNPN, CDR2 SVGIG (reference sequence). V was pared by 4 bases and J by 0 bases, with 13 bases between. The CDR3 here is CAWNSPSDSYEQYF. The DNA of the CDR3 is TGTGCCTGGAACTCCCCTAGCGACTCCTACGAGCAGTACTTC.

The chain combines TRBV20-1 with TRBJ2-7; the D is unclear. Germline-derived CDR1 and CDR2 are DFQATT and SNEGSKA (reference sequence). The CDR3 sequence is 10 residues long. V lost 5 bases to trimming and J lost 3 bases, with 5 bases between them. The CDR3 loop is CSASVYEQYF. The DNA for the CDR3 is TGCAGTGCTTCAGTCTACGAGCAGTACTTC.

The chain uses TRBV10-2 and TRBJ1-3; D is perhaps TRBD1 (6 bases). CDR1 and CDR2 from the germline V gene are WSHSY and SAAADI. The CDR3 spans 15 residues. Deletions cut 2 bases from V and 4 bases from J, with 12 bases between. CDR3 loop: CASSEPQGSGNTIYF. Written as DNA, the CDR3 is TGCGCCAGCAGTGAGCCACAGGGTTCGGGAAACACCATATATTTT.

The chain combines TRBV5-6 with TRBJ1-1; D is uncertain. Germline CDR1 is SGHDT and CDR2 is YYEEEE. The length of the CDR3 is 13 residues. V was cut by 4 bases and J by 2 bases, with 9 bases left in between. The CDR3 DNA reads as TGTGCCAGCAGCACGGGGATCAACACTGAAGCTTTCTTT. Encoded protein: CASSTGINTEAFF.

This clone was seen only a few times. Here the CDR3 omits its conserved ending phenylalanine or tryptophan, so a read error is the likely source. No DNA is shown, since the ends of the CDR3 on it are uncertain; the CDR3 is the one TCRdb lists. The chain carries TRBV27 and TRBJ1-1. Germline CDR1 and CDR2: MNHEY and SMNVEV (reference sequence). Including both end residues, the CDR3 is 13 amino acids long. This chain's CDR3 is CASSPSTGGVYAV.

This clone was seen once. V gene TRBV19 combines with J gene TRBJ1-5; no firm D call. The CDR3 covers 15 residues. Per the germline V gene, CDR1 is LNHDA and CDR2 is SQIVND (reference sequence). Trimming removed 6 bases from V and 3 bases from J, with 15 bases in between. CDR3 residues: CASRTTLGNNQPQHF. The DNA of the CDR3 is TGTGCCAGTAGGACCACCTTAGGGAACAATCAGCCCCAGCATTTT. The whole variable domain, filled in from reference TRBV19 and TRBJ1-5, reads DGGITQSPKYLFRKEGQNVTLSCEQNLNHDAMYWYRQDPGQGLRLIYYSQIVNDFQKGDIAEGYSVSREKKESFPLTVTSAQKNPTAFYLCASRTTLGNNQPQHFGDGTRLSIL.

The CDR3 DNA reads TGTGCCAGCAACAAAAGGAGTCTGGACAGGAGCTATTACAATGAGCAGTTCTTC. It codes for CASNKRSLDRSYYNEQFF. The rearrangement joins TRBV28 to TRBJ2-1, with TRBD1 identical over 7 bases. Germline V gene data show CDR1 as MDHEN and CDR2 as SYDVKM. The V and J ends lost 7 bases and 4 bases, in that order; junction bases with no gene match: 19. The CDR3 extends over 18 amino acids. The full variable domain, its missing parts supplied by reference TRBV28 and TRBJ2-1, is DVKVTQSSRYLVKRTGEKVFLECVQDMDHENMFWYRQDPGLGLRLIYFSYDVKMKEKGDIPEGYSVSREKKERFSLILESASTNQTSMYLCASNKRSLDRSYYNEQFFGPGTRLTVL.

The chain is built from TRBV7-8 and TRBJ2-7, with 9 bases identical to TRBD2. After removal of 3 bases from V and 3 bases from J, the junction contained 6 bases not matched to a gene. This CDR3 comprises 15 residues. Germline CDR1 SGHVS, CDR2 FQNEAQ. CDR3 nucleotides: TGTGCCAGCAGCTTGAGCGGGAGGCCCCTCTACGAGCAGTACTTC. This sequence encodes CASSLSGRPLYEQYF. Filled out from reference TRBV7-8 and TRBJ2-7, the complete variable domain reads GAGVSQSPRYKVAKRGQDVALRCDPISGHVSLFWYQQALGQGPEFLTYFQNEAQLDKSGLPSDRFFAERPEGSVSTLKIQRTQQEDSAVYLCASSLSGRPLYEQYFGPGTRLTVT.